What follows is one T cell receptor beta chain and its context. Its target antigen remains unknown. The input lacks base qualities; no much larger clone sits a single base away. CD8 naive samples were CD45RO-negative cells positively selected for CCR7, giving a CD45RA+CCR7+ population that excluded TemRA cells. Healthy HIV-negative adults with no recently reported acute infections or vaccinations were included as donors. All donors were Caucasian adults living in Nashville, Tennessee, USA. After blood collection by leukapheresis, PBMCs were isolated using Ficoll-Histopaque density gradient centrifugation and then cryopreserved in the vapor phase of liquid nitrogen. Analytical flow cytometry was used to check the purity and quantity of each magnetically sorted T cell population. Each sorted fraction had its genomic DNA isolated and then quantified by UV absorbance on a Nanodrop 2000c. The data were obtained in a study of shared clonotypes between healthy human individuals (dated by TCRdb to 2019 to 2021). As for the study more broadly: The cohort included three men and a couple of women between 18 and 49 years of age. For each donor, three plates each were used for CD4 naive and CD4 memory, two plates were used for CD8 naive, and one plate was used for CD8 memory. The study deeply sequenced blood TCR repertoires of roughly five healthy adults to estimate repertoire size and the extent of clonotype sharing between individuals. Libraries were prepared and TCR repertoires were sequenced by different laboratories using diverse techniques, in order to increase sequencing depth and limit assay-specific biases. Per donor, leukapheresis produced somewhere between about 0.9 and 9.5 billion PBMCs.

Using the deep immunoSEQ assay, TCR CDR3 regions were amplified from genomic DNA by multiplex PCR. Extracted genomic DNA from each cell subset was spread evenly across all wells of several immunoSEQ 96-well plates, with each plate serving as a replicate. Each replicate PCR for sorted subsets received about 200 ng genomic DNA, equal to about 30,000 T cell genomes. Purified libraries were measured with a Qubit 3.0 fluorometer, size-checked on a Bioanalyzer 2100, and measured again with the KAPA Library Quantification kit. Every immunoSEQ 96-well plate was sequenced on a separate single-read 150-cycle Illumina NextSeq 550 flow cell. In the paper's pipeline: Because only junctional sequences without quality scores were contained in the immunoSEQ output, filtering matching that applied to full-length reads could not be performed. To assign V/J genes and CDR3, sequences were annotated using PyIR, a Python wrapper for IgBLAST v1.9, with IMGT germline references. Reads were removed for weak V/J assignments (E-value above 1e-6), missing CDR3, stop codons, out-of-frame junctions, or ambiguous translated residues. V3J clonotypes were defined as sequences sharing the same inferred V gene, J gene, and CDR3 amino acid sequence. Percentage overlap between repertoires was calculated by dividing the number of shared unique clonotypes by the size of the smaller repertoire. Repertoire richness was assessed with RTK rarefaction, the Chao1 estimator, and Recon v2.1 estimates of unobserved clonotypes. For all TCRbeta clonotypes obtained by the gDNA method from a few donors, generation probabilities were computed with OLGA. Here the immuneACCESS table is served through TCRdb, limited to in-frame sequences with V and J called. Missing clones are a known gap in these copies; in checked studies unresolved V genes cover under half, and the rest lacks a known reason. Clone size and the V and J calls come from that table; the DNA yielded D and trimming. A total of about 680,000 clones appear in this sample, roughly nine tenths of them only once. 20% to 25% of the sample goes to the ten largest clones.

Overall study outcomes, separate from this receptor: Sampling was restricted to blood, and TCR repertoires in tissue are likely to differ from TCR repertoires in blood. Naive subsets generally had larger estimated clonotype richness than memory subsets. When a few donors were compared, the shared fraction of clonotypes was 5% to 6.5% for naive CD4, less than 4% for naive CD8, 2.3% for memory CD4, and about 0.36% for memory CD8. Even with the large sequencing depth, rarefaction of the sorted-subset datasets indicated that sequencing was incomplete. The genetic and exposure-history diversity represented was limited by the small number of donors. Pairwise subsampling led to the expectation that sequencing depth would affect the degree of clonotype sharing among donors. Compared with non-shared clonotypes, the clonotypes found in all four sorted-subset donors had higher generation probabilities.

Sequencing was performed on naive CD8+ T cells sorted from blood. The cell subset or site label, read with the paper, signifies: CD45RA+CCR7+. This TCR came from a man aged 30 to 45 in good health.

The DNA reads TGCGCCAGCAGTCCGAGCAATGCGAACTATGGCTACACCTTC. This is translated as CASSPSNANYGYTF. This chain is built from TRBV10-2 and TRBJ1-2; the D gene identity is not certain. The CDR3 sequence holds 14 residues, the cysteine and phenylalanine included. Only CDR3 DNA remains: 42 bases, in frame from the first base. The junction carries 12 bases between V and J, which are trimmed by 5 bases and 2 bases respectively. Per the germline V gene, WSHSY is the CDR1 and SAAADI is the CDR2.